These 18 T cell receptor beta chains originate from one sample sequenced in a study of beta chain features in type 1 diabetes. The investigators reverse transcribed all of the isolated RNA, so they sequenced expressed TCRB transcripts. TCRdb's copy holds only in-frame clones and misses some; the assay was immunoSEQ multiplex PCR. This repertoire shows 150,000 or so clones, around a tenth found once; its top ten account for around 0.68%. The sample was central memory CD4+ T cells from blood. These receptors all come from a man aged 18-30 years in good health.

This chain joins TRBV7-2 and TRBJ2-3; no definite D call. The CDR3 runs 11 residues. Trimming stripped 5 bases from V and 3 bases from J, with 3 bases between. The germline V gene encodes CDR1 SGHTA and CDR2 FQGNSA. The CDR3 DNA reads as TGTGCCAGCAGCCCTACAGATACGCAGTATTTT. Residues: CASSPTDTQYF.

This chain links TRBV5-1 with TRBJ2-5, with 7 bases lining up with TRBD1. This CDR3 spans 15 amino acids. Germline V gives CDR1 SGHRS, CDR2 YFSETQ. Trimming cost V 1 base and J 2 bases; bases outside gene matches: 5. As DNA, the CDR3 is TGCGCCAGCAGCTTGAGGCCAGGGGGTCAAGAGACCCAGTACTTC. As protein: CASSLRPGGQETQYF.

There are a few counts of this clone. The CDR3: CAIRQGSGANVLTF. The CDR3 DNA follows: TGTGCCATCAGACAGGGCTCTGGGGCCAACGTCCTGACTTTC. The chain carries TRBV10-3 and TRBJ2-6; TRBD1 might be the D (6 bases). The germline V gene has CDR1 ENHRY and CDR2 SYGVKD. Trimming took 6 bases from V and 0 from J, leaving 6 bases between them. The length of the CDR3 is 14 residues.

This clone has just a few counts. V is TRBV7-2 and J is TRBJ1-2; no definite D call. Trimming cost V 6 bases and J 0 bases, with 14 bases left between them. CDR3 size: 15 residues. From germline, CDR1 is SGHTA and CDR2 FQGNSA. The CDR3 DNA sequence: TGTGCCAGCAGACGAGGAGGAATCACTAACTATGGCTACACCTTC. This encodes CASRRGGITNYGYTF.

This chain uses TRBV2 with TRBJ2-2; D perhaps matches TRBD2 (5 bases). There are 12 residues in the CDR3. Germline V gene sequence: CDR1 SNHLY, CDR2 FYNNEI. V shed 11 bases and J shed 3 bases, with 10 bases lying between them. Written as DNA, the CDR3 is TGTGCCGCCGCGCGGGACACCGGGGAGCTGTTTTTT. Translated, it gives CAAARDTGELFF.

The chain carries TRBV18 and TRBJ2-7; no firm D call. Between the trimmed V and J ends, which lost 0 bases and 4 bases, there was a span of 10 bases. The CDR3 has 14 amino acids. Germline V gene sequence: CDR1 KGHSH, CDR2 LQKENI. Here the CDR3 reads CASSPPLVVYEQYF. CDR3 bases: TGTGCCAGCTCACCACCGTTAGTGGTATACGAGCAGTACTTC.

The sample holds a few counts of this clone. This rearrangement joins TRBV14 to TRBJ2-6; D perhaps matches TRBD2 (7 bases). The V and J ends lost 3 bases and 2 bases respectively, with 17 bases between them. The CDR3 covers 18 residues. CDR1 SGHDN and CDR2 FVKESK come from the germline V gene. DNA for the CDR3: TGTGCCAGCAGCCAGAGTCGGGGGGCGGGTCCTGGGGCCAACGTCCTGACTTTC. Protein product: CASSQSRGAGPGANVLTF.

The V gene is TRBV28, the J gene TRBJ2-7; D perhaps matches TRBD1 (6 bases). V dropped 6 bases and J dropped 1 base, with 10 bases sitting between them. This CDR3 contains 13 residues. CDR1 is MDHEN and CDR2 is SYDVKM in the germline V gene. The CDR3 coding sequence is TGTGCCAGCAGATGGGACAAGTCCTACGAGCAGTACTTC. Translation: CASRWDKSYEQYF. Full variable domain (remainder filled in from reference TRBV28 and TRBJ2-7): DVKVTQSSRYLVKRTGEKVFLECVQDMDHENMFWYRQDPGLGLRLIYFSYDVKMKEKGDIPEGYSVSREKKERFSLILESASTNQTSMYLCASRWDKSYEQYFGPGTRLTVT.

V is TRBV4-3 and J is TRBJ1-4; TRBD1 might be the D (5 bases). This CDR3 has 17 amino acids. The germline CDR1 and CDR2 sequences are LGHNA and YSLEER. Trimming took 0 bases from V and 6 from J, leaving 17 bases between them. DNA for the CDR3: TGCGCCAGCAGCCAAGAGAGGCAGTTAGAAGGGGATGAAAAACTGTTTTTT. Amino acids: CASSQERQLEGDEKLFF.

The chain couples TRBV7-2 to TRBJ2-5; TRBD2 might be the D (5 bases). The CDR3 is 14 amino acids. The germline CDR1 and CDR2 sequences are SGHTA and FQGNSA. V lost 3 bases and J lost 5, with 13 bases in between. The CDR3: CASSFGPSGETQYF. The CDR3 nucleotides are TGTGCCAGCAGCTTCGGCCCCTCGGGGGAGACCCAGTACTTC.

This clone was observed a handful of times. The V and J genes are TRBV9 and TRBJ2-3; unclear D gene. CDR1 and CDR2 from the germline V gene are SGDLS and YYNGEE. V was shortened by 0 bases and J by 3 bases, with 14 bases between the two germline ends. This CDR3 comprises 16 residues. DNA of the CDR3: TGTGCCAGCAGCGTAGGGTCCAGTTACGGGACAGATACGCAGTATTTT. Its translation is CASSVGSSYGTDTQYF.

The J gene is TRBJ2-5, the V gene TRBV19; D gene uncertain. Germline values: CDR1 LNHDA, CDR2 SQIVND (reference sequence). This CDR3 has 13 amino acids. With 6 bases removed from V and 3 bases from J, the gap between germline ends came to 11 bases. CDR3 protein: CASSPGVKETQYF. The CDR3 region has the DNA TGTGCCAGTAGCCCCGGAGTCAAAGAGACCCAGTACTTC.

This clone was seen a few times. The V and J genes are TRBV4-1 and TRBJ1-1; D remains ambiguous. Trimming left V 4 bases short and J 1 base short, with 13 bases between. This CDR3 contains 15 residues. Per the germline V gene, CDR1 is MGHRA and CDR2 is YSYEKL. CDR3 DNA sequence: TGCGCCAGCAGCCCAGAAACGGGGAGGAACACTGAAGCTTTCTTT. It encodes CASSPETGRNTEAFF.

J is TRBJ2-7 and V is TRBV6-1, with 7 bases identical to TRBD1. The CDR3 spans 14 residues. The germline gives CDR1 MNHNS, CDR2 SASEGT. J gave up 0 bases and V 5 bases, and 4 bases lay outside the gene matches. CDR3 DNA: TGTGCCAGCAGTACCGGACAGGCCTCCTACGAGCAGTACTTC. Translated, it gives CASSTGQASYEQYF.

This clone came up a few times. The chain is built from TRBV7-8 and TRBJ2-5, with 10 positions matching TRBD2. CDR1 is SGHVS and CDR2 is FQNEAQ in the germline V gene. CDR3 length: 16 amino acids. The ends lost 4 bases at V and 1 base at J; junction bases unmatched: 6. CDR3 in amino acids: CASSSGVAGGQETQYF. The CDR3, as DNA: TGTGCCAGCAGCTCCGGGGTAGCGGGGGGCCAAGAGACCCAGTACTTC.

The table lists this clone with a few counts. The chain recombines TRBV11-3 with TRBJ2-1; 7 nucleotides agree with TRBD2. Trimming removed 5 bases from V and 8 bases from J; junction bases left unmatched: 12. Germline values: CDR1 SGHNT, CDR2 YENEEA. The CDR3 consists of 15 residues. The CDR3 region has the DNA TGTGCCAGCAGCCCTCCCGCAGCGGGGCTGTATGAGCAGTTCTTC. Protein sequence: CASSPPAAGLYEQFF.

The chain links TRBV19 to TRBJ2-1, with 10 bases lining up with TRBD2. J gave up 7 bases and V 5 bases, and 14 bases lay outside the gene matches. Germline-derived CDR1 and CDR2 are LNHDA and SQIVND (reference sequence). CDR3 length: 17 amino acids. Here the CDR3 reads CASSALEGSGGANEQFF. In DNA, the CDR3 is TGTGCCAGTAGTGCGCTTGAAGGCAGCGGGGGGGCTAATGAGCAGTTCTTC.

Only a few counts were recorded for this clone. V is TRBV7-2 and J is TRBJ2-1, with TRBD2 matching 7 bases. This CDR3 spans 19 amino acids. The germline V gene has CDR1 SGHTA and CDR2 FQGNSA. Trimming cost V 1 base and J 0 bases; bases outside gene matches: 12. CDR3 in DNA: TGTGCCAGCAGCTTAGAGGGCGGGGGACTACGAGGCTCCTACAATGAGCAGTTCTTC. This gives the protein CASSLEGGGLRGSYNEQFF.